This T cell receptor beta chain originates from a study of OX40 agonist ivuxolimab in advanced cancers. General study points: In general, CD8+ T cells held more expanded clones than CD4+ did, on average.

Measured with immunoSEQ multiplex PCR; TCRdb has only the in-frame clones, and not every one. The top ten hold roughly 0.8% of the sample, which has 98,000 or so clones, around 85% seen once. With respect to this clone: The antigen remains undetermined.

Trimming stripped 3 bases from V and 0 bases from J, with 14 bases between. The germline V gene has CDR1 SGHRS and CDR2 YFSETQ. The CDR3 has 16 residues. Sequenced material: CD4+ or CD8+ T cells sorted from blood, taken in a trial of the OX40 agonist ivuxolimab. The source is an adult with an advanced solid tumor such as melanoma, head and neck, liver or kidney cancer. The chain has TRBV5-1 and TRBJ2-3; either TRBD1 or TRBD2 may fit D (5 bases each). CDR3 amino acids: CASSSRDAASTDTQYF. CDR3 sequence (DNA): TGCGCCAGCAGCTCCCGGGACGCAGCTAGCACAGATACGCAGTATTTT.